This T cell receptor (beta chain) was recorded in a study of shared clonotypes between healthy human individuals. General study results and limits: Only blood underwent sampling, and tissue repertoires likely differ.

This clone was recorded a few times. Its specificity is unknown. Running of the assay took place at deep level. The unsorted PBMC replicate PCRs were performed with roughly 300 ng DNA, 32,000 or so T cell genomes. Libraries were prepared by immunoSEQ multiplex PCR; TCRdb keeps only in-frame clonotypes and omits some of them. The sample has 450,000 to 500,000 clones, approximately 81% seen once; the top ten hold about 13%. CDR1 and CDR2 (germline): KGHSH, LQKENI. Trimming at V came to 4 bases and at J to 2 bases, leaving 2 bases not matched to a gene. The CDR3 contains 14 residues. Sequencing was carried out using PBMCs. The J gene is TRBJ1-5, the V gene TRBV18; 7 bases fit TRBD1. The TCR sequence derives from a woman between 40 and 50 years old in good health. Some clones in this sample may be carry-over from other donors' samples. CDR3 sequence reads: CASSQQGGNQPQHF. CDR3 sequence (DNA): TGTGCCAGCTCACAGCAGGGGGGCAATCAGCCCCAGCATTTT.